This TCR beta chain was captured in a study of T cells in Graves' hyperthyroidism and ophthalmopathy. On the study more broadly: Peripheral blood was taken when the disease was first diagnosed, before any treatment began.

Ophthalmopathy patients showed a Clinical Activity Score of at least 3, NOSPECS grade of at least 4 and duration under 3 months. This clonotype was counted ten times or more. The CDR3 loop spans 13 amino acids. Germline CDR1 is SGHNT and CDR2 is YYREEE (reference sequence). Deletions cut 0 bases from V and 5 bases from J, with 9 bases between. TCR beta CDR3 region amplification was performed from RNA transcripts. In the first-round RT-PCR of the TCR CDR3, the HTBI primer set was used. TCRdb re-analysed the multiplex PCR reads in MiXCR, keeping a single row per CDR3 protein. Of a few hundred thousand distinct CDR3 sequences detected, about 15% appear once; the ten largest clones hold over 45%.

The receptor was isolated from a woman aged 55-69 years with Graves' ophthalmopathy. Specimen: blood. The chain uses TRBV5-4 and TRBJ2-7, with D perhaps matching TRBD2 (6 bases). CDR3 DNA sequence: TGTGCCAGCAGCTTGGGGAGGGACGACGAGCAGTACTTC. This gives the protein CASSLGRDDEQYF.